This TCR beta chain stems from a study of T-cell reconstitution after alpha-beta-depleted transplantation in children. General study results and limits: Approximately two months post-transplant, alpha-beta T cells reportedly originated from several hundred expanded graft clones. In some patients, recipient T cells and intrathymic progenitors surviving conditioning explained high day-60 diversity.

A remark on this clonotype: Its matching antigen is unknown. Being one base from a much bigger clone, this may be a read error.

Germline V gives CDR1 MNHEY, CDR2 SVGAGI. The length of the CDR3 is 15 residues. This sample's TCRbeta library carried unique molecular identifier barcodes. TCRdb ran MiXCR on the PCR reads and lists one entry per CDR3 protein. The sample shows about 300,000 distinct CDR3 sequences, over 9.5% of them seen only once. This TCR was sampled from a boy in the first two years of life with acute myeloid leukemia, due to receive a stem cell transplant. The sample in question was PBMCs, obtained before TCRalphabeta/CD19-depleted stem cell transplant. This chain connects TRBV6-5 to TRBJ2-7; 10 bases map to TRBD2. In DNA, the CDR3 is TGTGCCAGCAGTTATGGACTAGCGGCGGTCTACGACCAGTACTTC. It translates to CASSYGLAAVYDQYF.